This T cell receptor beta chain comes out of a study of monozygotic twins with inflammatory bowel disease. This CDR3 spans 15 amino acids. The germline V gene has CDR1 MNHEY and CDR2 SVGAGI. TCRdb re-called the 5' RACE reads and gives one entry per CDR3 protein, without DNA. The repertoire shows 200,000 to 250,000 distinct CDR3 sequences; the top ten hold less than 9%. This receptor was identified in a human donor with ulcerative colitis or Crohn's disease, or a healthy co-twin of an affected twin (not recorded which). This chain connects TRBV6-5 to TRBJ1-1; TCRdb's D gene call, TRBD1, goes unchecked for lack of DNA. Sequencing used blood. The CDR3 sequence is CASSYSARSDTEAFF.